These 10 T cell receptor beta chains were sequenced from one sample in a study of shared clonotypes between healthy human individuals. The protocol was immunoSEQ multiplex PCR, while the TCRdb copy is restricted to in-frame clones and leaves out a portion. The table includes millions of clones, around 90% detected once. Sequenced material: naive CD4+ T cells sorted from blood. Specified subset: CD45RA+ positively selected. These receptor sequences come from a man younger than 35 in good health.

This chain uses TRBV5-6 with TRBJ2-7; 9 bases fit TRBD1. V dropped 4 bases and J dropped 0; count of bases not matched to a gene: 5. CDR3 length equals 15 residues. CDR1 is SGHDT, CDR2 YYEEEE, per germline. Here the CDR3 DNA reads TGTGCCAGCAGCAAGGACAGGGGTATCTCCTACGAGCAGTACTTC. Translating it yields CASSKDRGISYEQYF.

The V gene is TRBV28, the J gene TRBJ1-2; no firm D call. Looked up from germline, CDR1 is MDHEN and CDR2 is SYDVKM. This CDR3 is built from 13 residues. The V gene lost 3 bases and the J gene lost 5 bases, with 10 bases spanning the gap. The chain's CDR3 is CASSFPENYGYTF. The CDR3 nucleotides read TGTGCCAGCAGTTTCCCAGAAAATTATGGCTACACCTTC.

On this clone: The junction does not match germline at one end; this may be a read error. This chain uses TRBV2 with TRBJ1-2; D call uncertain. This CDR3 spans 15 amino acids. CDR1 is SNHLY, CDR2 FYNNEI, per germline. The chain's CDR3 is CASSEGRQIALGYTF. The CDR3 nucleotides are TGTGCCAGCAGCGAAGGGAGGCAAATAGCATTGGGCTACACCTTC.

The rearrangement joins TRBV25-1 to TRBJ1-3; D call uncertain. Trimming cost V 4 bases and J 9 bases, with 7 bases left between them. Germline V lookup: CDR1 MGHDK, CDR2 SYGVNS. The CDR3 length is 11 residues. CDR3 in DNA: TGTGCCAGCAGTGGTGTCAGCACCATATATTTT. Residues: CASSGVSTIYF.

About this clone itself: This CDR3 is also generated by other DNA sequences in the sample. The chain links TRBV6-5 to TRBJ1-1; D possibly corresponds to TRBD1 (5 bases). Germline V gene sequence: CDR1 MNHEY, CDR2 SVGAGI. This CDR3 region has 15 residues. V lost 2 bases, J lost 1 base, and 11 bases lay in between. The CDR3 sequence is CASSYRATGNTEAFF. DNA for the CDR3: TGTGCCAGCAGTTACAGGGCCACAGGGAACACTGAAGCTTTCTTT.

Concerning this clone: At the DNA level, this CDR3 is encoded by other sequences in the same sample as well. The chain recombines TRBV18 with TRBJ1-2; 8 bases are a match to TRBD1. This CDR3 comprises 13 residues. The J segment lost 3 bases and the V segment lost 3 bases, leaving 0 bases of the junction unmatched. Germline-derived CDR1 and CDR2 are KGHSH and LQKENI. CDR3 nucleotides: TGTGCCAGCTCACCGGGACAGGACTATGGCTACACCTTC. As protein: CASSPGQDYGYTF.

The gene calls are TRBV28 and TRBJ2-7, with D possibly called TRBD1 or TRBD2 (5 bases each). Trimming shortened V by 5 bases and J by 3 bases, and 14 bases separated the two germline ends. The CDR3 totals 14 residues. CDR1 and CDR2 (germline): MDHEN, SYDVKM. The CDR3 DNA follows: TGTGCCAGCAGTGACCCCGGGACCGTCTACGAGCAGTACTTC. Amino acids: CASSDPGTVYEQYF.

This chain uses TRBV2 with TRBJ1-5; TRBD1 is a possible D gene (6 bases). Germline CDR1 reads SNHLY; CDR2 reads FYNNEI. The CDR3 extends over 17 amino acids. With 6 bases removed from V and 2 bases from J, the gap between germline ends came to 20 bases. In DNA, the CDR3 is TGTGCCAGCAGGGCTCAAACAGGGACCCGGGGCAATCAGCCCCAGCATTTT. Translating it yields CASRAQTGTRGNQPQHF. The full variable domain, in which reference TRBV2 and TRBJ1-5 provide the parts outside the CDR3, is EPEVTQTPSHQVTQMGQEVILRCVPISNHLYFYWYRQILGQKVEFLVSFYNNEISEKSEIFDDQFSVERPDGSNFTLKIRSTKLEDSAMYFCASRAQTGTRGNQPQHFGDGTRLSIL.

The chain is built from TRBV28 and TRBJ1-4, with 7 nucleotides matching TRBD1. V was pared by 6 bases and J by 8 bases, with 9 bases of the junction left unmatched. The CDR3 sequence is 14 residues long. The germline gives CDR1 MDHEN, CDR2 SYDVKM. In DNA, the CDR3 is TGTGCCAGCAGGAATCAGGGGGGAGGAGAAAAACTGTTTTTT. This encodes CASRNQGGGEKLFF. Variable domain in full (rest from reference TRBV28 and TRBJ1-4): DVKVTQSSRYLVKRTGEKVFLECVQDMDHENMFWYRQDPGLGLRLIYFSYDVKMKEKGDIPEGYSVSREKKERFSLILESASTNQTSMYLCASRNQGGGEKLFFGSGTQLSVL.

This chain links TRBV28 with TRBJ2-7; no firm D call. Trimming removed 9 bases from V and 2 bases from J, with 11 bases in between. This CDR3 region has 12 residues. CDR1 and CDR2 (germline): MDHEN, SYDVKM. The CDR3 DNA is TGTGCCAGTACCGGGTCTACCTACGAGCAGTACTTC. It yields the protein CASTGSTYEQYF.